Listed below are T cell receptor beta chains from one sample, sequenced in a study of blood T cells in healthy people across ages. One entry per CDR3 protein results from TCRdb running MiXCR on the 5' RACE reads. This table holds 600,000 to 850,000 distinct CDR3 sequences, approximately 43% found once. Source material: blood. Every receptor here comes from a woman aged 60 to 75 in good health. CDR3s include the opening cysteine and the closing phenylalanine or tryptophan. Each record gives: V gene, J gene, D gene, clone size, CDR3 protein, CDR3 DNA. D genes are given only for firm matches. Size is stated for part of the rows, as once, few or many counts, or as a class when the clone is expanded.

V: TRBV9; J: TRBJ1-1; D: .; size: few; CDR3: CASSVGRFNTEAFF; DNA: TGTGCCAGCAGCGTAGGACGGTTCAACACTGAAGCTTTCTTT
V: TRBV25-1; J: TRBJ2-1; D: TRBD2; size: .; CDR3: CATIDSFNRLAGYNEQFF; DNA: TGTGCCACCATCGACAGCTTCAATCGACTAGCGGGATACAATGAGCAGTTCTTC
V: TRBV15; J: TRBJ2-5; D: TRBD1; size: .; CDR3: CATSRRPGTGKETQYF; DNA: TGTGCCACCAGCAGACGACCCGGGACAGGGAAAGAGACCCAGTACTTC
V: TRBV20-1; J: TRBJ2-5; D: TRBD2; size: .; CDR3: CSARGLAGIETQYF; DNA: TGCAGTGCTCGCGGACTAGCGGGGATCGAGACCCAGTACTTC
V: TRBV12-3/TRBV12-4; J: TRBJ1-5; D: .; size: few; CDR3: CASSWVSGPQHF; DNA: TGTGCCAGCAGTTGGGTTAGTGGGCCCCAGCATTTT
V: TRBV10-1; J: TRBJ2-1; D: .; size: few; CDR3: CASSSPQDNEQFF; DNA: TGCGCCAGCAGTTCTCCCCAAGACAATGAGCAGTTCTTC
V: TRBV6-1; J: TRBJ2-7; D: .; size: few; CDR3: CASSPTRIANEQYF; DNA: TGTGCCAGCAGTCCTACTAGGATAGCGAACGAGCAGTACTTC
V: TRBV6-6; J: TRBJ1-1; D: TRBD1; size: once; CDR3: CASSYPPGQGNTEAFF; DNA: TGTGCCAGCAGTTACCCTCCGGGACAGGGGAACACTGAAGCTTTCTTT
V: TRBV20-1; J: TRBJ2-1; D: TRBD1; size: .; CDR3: CSADRDFYNEQFF; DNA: TGCAGCGCGGACAGGGATTTCTACAATGAGCAGTTCTTC
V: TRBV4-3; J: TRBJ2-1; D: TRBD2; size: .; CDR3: CASSLWTSGSGSSYNEQFF; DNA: TGCGCCAGCAGCCTCTGGACTAGCGGGAGCGGGAGCTCCTACAATGAGCAGTTCTTC
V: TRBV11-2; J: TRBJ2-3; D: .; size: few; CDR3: CASSLLGWGTDTQYF; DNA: TGTGCCAGCAGCTTACTGGGGTGGGGCACAGATACGCAGTATTTT
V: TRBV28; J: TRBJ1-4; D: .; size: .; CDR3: CASSYSAVYGKLFF; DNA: TGTGCCAGCAGTTATTCGGCGGTTTATGGAAAACTGTTTTTT
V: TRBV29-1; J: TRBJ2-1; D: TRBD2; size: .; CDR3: CSVELAGVYNGQFF; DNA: TGCAGCGTTGAACTAGCGGGAGTCTACAATGGGCAGTTCTTC
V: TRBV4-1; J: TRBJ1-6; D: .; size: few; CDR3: CASSQEYVGGAAWRSPLHF; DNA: TGCGCCAGCAGCCAAGAATACGTGGGGGGCGCTGCGTGGCGGTCACCCCTCCACTTT
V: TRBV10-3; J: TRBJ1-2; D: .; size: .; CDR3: CAISSLDGNYGYTF; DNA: TGTGCCATCAGTTCCCTGGACGGTAACTATGGCTACACCTTC
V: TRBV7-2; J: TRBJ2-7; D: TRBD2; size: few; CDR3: CASSFASGSSYEQYF; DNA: TGTGCCAGCAGCTTCGCTAGCGGGAGCTCCTACGAGCAGTACTTC
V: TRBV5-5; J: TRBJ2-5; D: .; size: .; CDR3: CASSLTGGNIETQYF; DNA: TGTGCCAGCAGCTTAACGGGGGGCAACATAGAGACCCAGTACTTC
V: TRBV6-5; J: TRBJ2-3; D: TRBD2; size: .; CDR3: CASSYSGAGMGKDTQYF; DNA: TGTGCCAGCAGTTACTCAGGAGCGGGAATGGGGAAGGATACGCAGTATTTT
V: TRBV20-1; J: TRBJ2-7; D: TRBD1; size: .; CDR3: CSATAPGQGSYEQYF; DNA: TGCAGTGCTACTGCCCCGGGACAGGGGTCCTACGAGCAGTACTTC
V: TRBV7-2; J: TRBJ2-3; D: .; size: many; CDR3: CASSLGGRGTDTQYF; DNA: TGTGCCAGCAGCTTAGGGGGCAGGGGCACAGATACGCAGTATTTT
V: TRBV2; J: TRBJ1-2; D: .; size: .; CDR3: CYSRLIYGYTF; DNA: TGTTACTCCCGGTTAATCTATGGCTACACCTTC
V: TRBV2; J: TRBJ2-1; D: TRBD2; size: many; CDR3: CASWGTSGTDEQFF; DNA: TGTGCCAGCTGGGGGACTAGCGGAACCGATGAGCAGTTCTTC
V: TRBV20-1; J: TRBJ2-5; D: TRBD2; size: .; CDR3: CSARSFLAGNGETQYF; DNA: TGCAGTGCTAGGTCCTTTCTAGCGGGAAACGGGGAGACCCAGTACTTC
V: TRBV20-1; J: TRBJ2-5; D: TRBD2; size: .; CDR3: CSASGTSLFQYF; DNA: TGCAGTGCCTCCGGGACTAGCCTTTTTCAGTACTTC
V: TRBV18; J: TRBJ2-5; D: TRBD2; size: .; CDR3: CVSSPLAGGGNEQYF; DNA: TGTGTCAGCTCACCCCTAGCGGGAGGGGGCAATGAGCAGTACTTC
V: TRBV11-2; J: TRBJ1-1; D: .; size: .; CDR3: CASIFGEGSTEAFF; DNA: TGTGCCAGCATCTTCGGCGAAGGGAGCACTGAAGCTTTCTTT
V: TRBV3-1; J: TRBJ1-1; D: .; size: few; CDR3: CASSQDLGTGRAFF; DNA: TGTGCCAGCAGCCAAGATCTTGGGACTGGGCGAGCTTTCTTT
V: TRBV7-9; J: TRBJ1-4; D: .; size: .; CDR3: CASSLGWDEKLFF; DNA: TGTGCCAGCAGCTTAGGGTGGGACGAAAAACTGTTTTTT
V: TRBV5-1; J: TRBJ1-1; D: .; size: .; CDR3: CASSLQGKNTEAFF; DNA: TGCGCCAGCAGCTTACAGGGAAAGAACACTGAAGCTTTCTTT
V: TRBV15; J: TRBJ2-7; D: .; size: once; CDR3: CATSTRRSEQYF; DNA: TGTGCCACCAGCACCCGACGGAGTGAGCAGTACTTC
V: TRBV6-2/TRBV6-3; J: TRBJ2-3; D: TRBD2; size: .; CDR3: CASRPLLAGVTDTQYF; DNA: TGTGCCAGCAGACCTCTACTAGCGGGAGTTACAGATACGCAGTATTTT
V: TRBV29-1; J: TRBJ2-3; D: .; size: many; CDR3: CSVEGVGRGPDTQYF; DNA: TGCAGCGTTGAAGGGGTAGGCAGGGGACCAGATACGCAGTATTTT
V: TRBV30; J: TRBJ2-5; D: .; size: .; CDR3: CAGSVRETQYF; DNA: TGTGCCGGGAGTGTACGAGAGACCCAGTACTTC
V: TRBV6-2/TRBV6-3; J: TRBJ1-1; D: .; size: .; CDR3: CASSYSSGALNTEAFF; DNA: TGTGCCAGCAGTTACTCGTCTGGGGCGTTGAACACTGAAGCTTTCTTT
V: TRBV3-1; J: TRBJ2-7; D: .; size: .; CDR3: CASSQVLALSSYEQYF; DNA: TGTGCCAGCAGCCAGGTCCTAGCGCTTAGCTCCTACGAGCAGTACTTC
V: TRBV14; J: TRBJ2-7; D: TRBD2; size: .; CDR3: CASSQDLAGGNEQYF; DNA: TGTGCCAGCAGCCAAGATCTAGCGGGAGGCAATGAGCAGTACTTC